This T cell receptor beta chain was recorded in a study of technical replicates of blood from a handful of donors. The assay was immunoSEQ multiplex PCR, and TCRdb's table has in-frame clones only and misses some. The sample has some 100,000 clones; 96% are singletons. This clone was counted a few times. With V trimmed by 3 bases and J by 1 base, 7 bases remained unmatched. Germline assignment: CDR1 SGHRS and CDR2 YFSETQ. The CDR3 extends over 16 amino acids. This sequence was found in a human donor in good health. The chain is built from TRBV5-1 and TRBJ1-1; 9 bases are a match to TRBD1. Sequenced: T cells isolated from PBMCs. For the CDR3, the DNA is TGCGCCAGCAGCTCCCGGGACAGGGAACGGAACACTGAAGCTTTCTTT. Translation gives CASSSRDRERNTEAFF.